This is a list of T cell receptor beta chains from one sample in a study of cytomegalovirus exposure and HLA in healthy donors. Libraries were prepared by immunoSEQ multiplex PCR; TCRdb keeps only in-frame clonotypes and omits some of them. The data show over 150,000 clones, 60% to 85% seen once. Sequencing used PBMCs. Receptors were obtained from a woman in her 40s in good health and CMV-seronegative. The CDR3 runs from the conserved cysteine through the conserved F or W. A D gene is named only where the DNA matches it firmly. Expanded clones get a size class; other rows say once, few or many, or leave the size out.

abundance: NA
v_gene: TRBV2
j_gene: TRBJ1-1
d_gene: TRBD1
CDR3aa: CASRYGTGALPEDTEAFF
CDR3nt: TGTGCCAGCAGGTACGGGACAGGGGCCCTCCCCGAGGACACTGAAGCTTTCTTT

abundance: once
v_gene: TRBV2
j_gene: TRBJ2-5
d_gene: NA
CDR3aa: CASSDAEYQETQYF
CDR3nt: TGTGCCAGCAGTGATGCGGAGTACCAAGAGACCCAGTACTTC

abundance: NA
v_gene: TRBV11-3
j_gene: TRBJ2-1
d_gene: NA
CDR3aa: CASSPGVLGNEQFF
CDR3nt: TGTGCCAGCAGTCCAGGGGTTTTGGGCAATGAGCAGTTCTTC

abundance: NA
v_gene: TRBV5-6
j_gene: TRBJ1-2
d_gene: NA
CDR3aa: CASSLVEGGSGYGYTF
CDR3nt: TGTGCCAGCAGCTTGGTGGAGGGAGGGTCGGGCTATGGCTACACCTTC

abundance: few
v_gene: TRBV5-1
j_gene: TRBJ1-4
d_gene: NA
CDR3aa: CASSQGGFNEKLFF
CDR3nt: TGCGCCAGCAGCCAAGGAGGGTTTAATGAAAAACTGTTTTTT

abundance: NA
v_gene: TRBV7-8
j_gene: TRBJ2-3
d_gene: TRBD1
CDR3aa: CASSLSMGTGVRDTQYF
CDR3nt: TGTGCCAGCAGCTTAAGTATGGGGACAGGGGTTAGAGATACGCAGTATTTT

abundance: NA
v_gene: TRBV10-3
j_gene: TRBJ1-2
d_gene: TRBD1
CDR3aa: CAINKGTGGRYGYTF
CDR3nt: TGTGCCATCAATAAGGGGACAGGGGGCAGATATGGCTACACCTTC

abundance: NA
v_gene: TRBV7-8
j_gene: TRBJ1-5
d_gene: NA
CDR3aa: CASSLEDSPNQPQHF
CDR3nt: TGTGCCAGCAGCTTAGAGGACAGTCCCAATCAGCCCCAGCATTTT

abundance: NA
v_gene: TRBV9
j_gene: TRBJ2-2
d_gene: NA
CDR3aa: CASSGRLEATGELFF
CDR3nt: TGTGCCAGCAGCGGACGACTAGAAGCCACCGGGGAGCTGTTTTTT

abundance: NA
v_gene: TRBV5-6
j_gene: TRBJ2-7
d_gene: TRBD1
CDR3aa: CASSRLDRGLSWANEQYF
CDR3nt: TGTGCCAGCAGCCGACTGGACAGGGGTCTCAGTTGGGCCAACGAGCAGTACTTC

abundance: NA
v_gene: TRBV29-1
j_gene: TRBJ1-3
d_gene: NA
CDR3aa: CSVADSFSGNTIYF
CDR3nt: TGCAGCGTCGCGGACTCATTCTCTGGAAACACCATATATTTT

abundance: NA
v_gene: TRBV7-9
j_gene: TRBJ2-2
d_gene: NA
CDR3aa: CASSLALRGSNTGELFF
CDR3nt: TGTGCCAGCAGCTTAGCGCTTAGAGGCTCGAACACCGGGGAGCTGTTTTTT

abundance: NA
v_gene: TRBV2
j_gene: TRBJ2-7
d_gene: NA
CDR3aa: CASSEARDYEQYF
CDR3nt: TGTGCCAGCAGTGAAGCGCGGGACTACGAGCAGTACTTC

abundance: NA
v_gene: TRBV18
j_gene: TRBJ1-5
d_gene: TRBD1
CDR3aa: CASSRDSGPAQHF
CDR3nt: TGTGCCAGCTCACGGGACAGCGGCCCGGCCCAGCATTTT

abundance: NA
v_gene: TRBV27
j_gene: TRBJ2-1
d_gene: TRBD1
CDR3aa: CASSGQGTPYNEQFF
CDR3nt: TGTGCCAGCAGTGGACAGGGGACCCCCTACAATGAGCAGTTCTTC

abundance: NA
v_gene: TRBV5-5
j_gene: TRBJ2-7
d_gene: TRBD2
CDR3aa: CASSLSSGRYEQYF
CDR3nt: TGTGCCAGCAGCCTGTCTAGCGGGAGATACGAGCAGTACTTC

abundance: NA
v_gene: TRBV10-3
j_gene: TRBJ2-7
d_gene: TRBD2
CDR3aa: CAISVKAGESEQYF
CDR3nt: TGTGCCATCAGTGTCAAAGCGGGAGAATCCGAGCAGTACTTC

abundance: NA
v_gene: TRBV7-8
j_gene: TRBJ1-2
d_gene: TRBD1
CDR3aa: CASTGTGDYGYTF
CDR3nt: TGTGCCAGCACCGGGACAGGAGATTATGGCTACACCTTC

abundance: NA
v_gene: TRBV2
j_gene: TRBJ2-5
d_gene: TRBD1
CDR3aa: CARQGGLETQYF
CDR3nt: TGTGCCAGGCAAGGGGGCTTGGAGACCCAGTACTTC

abundance: NA
v_gene: TRBV6-4
j_gene: TRBJ2-1
d_gene: NA
CDR3aa: CASSVETSGYNEQFF
CDR3nt: TGTGCCAGCAGTGTAGAGACCTCGGGGTATAATGAGCAGTTCTTC

abundance: NA
v_gene: TRBV6-1
j_gene: TRBJ1-5
d_gene: NA
CDR3aa: CASAQGHRPQHF
CDR3nt: TGTGCCAGCGCCCAGGGCCATCGTCCCCAGCATTTT

abundance: few
v_gene: TRBV11-2
j_gene: TRBJ1-1
d_gene: TRBD1
CDR3aa: CATQRGGAQIEAFF
CDR3nt: TGTGCCACACAGAGAGGGGGCGCTCAGATTGAAGCTTTCTTT

abundance: NA
v_gene: TRBV5-1
j_gene: TRBJ2-3
d_gene: TRBD1
CDR3aa: CASSSDRGGTDTQYF
CDR3nt: TGCGCCAGCAGCTCGGACAGGGGGGGCACAGATACGCAGTATTTT

abundance: few
v_gene: TRBV30
j_gene: TRBJ1-2
d_gene: TRBD1
CDR3aa: CAWGGTGVSYTF
CDR3nt: TGTGCCTGGGGGGGGACAGGGGTGAGCTACACCTTC

abundance: NA
v_gene: TRBV25-1
j_gene: TRBJ1-4
d_gene: NA
CDR3aa: CASSHSGSGEKLFF
CDR3nt: TGTGCCAGCAGCCATTCCGGTTCGGGAGAAAAACTGTTTTTT

abundance: NA
v_gene: TRBV28
j_gene: TRBJ2-7
d_gene: TRBD1
CDR3aa: CASTVGQGSSYEQYF
CDR3nt: TGTGCCAGCACCGTCGGACAGGGGAGCTCCTACGAGCAGTACTTC

abundance: NA
v_gene: TRBV4-1
j_gene: TRBJ2-2
d_gene: TRBD1
CDR3aa: CASSQGTGPVGELFF
CDR3nt: TGCGCCAGCAGCCAAGGGACAGGCCCCGTCGGGGAGCTGTTTTTT

abundance: NA
v_gene: TRBV7-9
j_gene: TRBJ1-6
d_gene: TRBD1
CDR3aa: CASSWGQGVSSYNSPLHF
CDR3nt: TGTGCCAGCAGCTGGGGACAGGGGGTCAGCTCCTATAATTCACCCCTCCACTTT

abundance: NA
v_gene: TRBV5-1
j_gene: TRBJ1-4
d_gene: TRBD1
CDR3aa: CASSYNRGSLEKLFF
CDR3nt: TGCGCCAGCAGCTACAACAGGGGTTCCCTTGAAAAACTGTTTTTT

abundance: NA
v_gene: TRBV5-6
j_gene: TRBJ2-3
d_gene: TRBD2
CDR3aa: CASSLVVAGGVDTQYF
CDR3nt: TGTGCCAGCAGCTTGGTAGTAGCGGGGGGTGTGGATACGCAGTATTTT

abundance: few
v_gene: TRBV5-1
j_gene: TRBJ1-4
d_gene: TRBD1
CDR3aa: CASSLGTGEKLFF
CDR3nt: TGCGCCAGCAGCTTGGGGACAGGCGAAAAACTGTTTTTT

abundance: few
v_gene: TRBV9
j_gene: TRBJ1-5
d_gene: TRBD1
CDR3aa: CASSPAGTGSQPQHF
CDR3nt: TGTGCCAGCAGTCCCGCCGGGACAGGGAGTCAGCCCCAGCATTTT

abundance: NA
v_gene: TRBV10-3
j_gene: TRBJ1-1
d_gene: TRBD1
CDR3aa: CAIMTPEQGRNTEAFF
CDR3nt: TGTGCCATCATGACCCCTGAACAGGGGAGGAACACTGAAGCTTTCTTT

abundance: few
v_gene: TRBV18
j_gene: TRBJ2-6
d_gene: NA
CDR3aa: CASSLRQEVITSGANVLTF
CDR3nt: TGTGCCAGCTCACTAAGACAGGAGGTCATAACTTCTGGGGCCAACGTCCTGACTTTC

abundance: NA
v_gene: TRBV7-9
j_gene: TRBJ2-7
d_gene: TRBD1
CDR3aa: CASSLAQGRFYEQYF
CDR3nt: TGTGCCAGCAGCTTAGCACAGGGGCGATTCTACGAGCAGTACTTC

abundance: NA
v_gene: TRBV7-2
j_gene: TRBJ2-1
d_gene: NA
CDR3aa: CASSLGLYNEQFF
CDR3nt: TGTGCCAGCAGCTTAGGACTCTACAATGAGCAGTTCTTC